This TCR beta chain is drawn from a study of spatial heterogeneity in lung cancer. Whole-study context: Matched bulk RNA-seq gave a T cell module score that correlated strongly with tumor-region TCR transcript counts.

As concerns this clonotype: Antigen specificity is unknown. The library was prepared for alpha chains; this beta chain is a stray read, so its frequency means little.

General study findings and limits: Mutation counts in tumors were tracked by counts of expanded intratumoral alpha and beta TCRs.

CDR1 MGHRA and CDR2 YSYEKL come from the germline V gene. The CDR3 extends over 14 amino acids. Trimming cost V 4 bases and J 7 bases; bases outside gene matches: 10. TCRdb re-called the 5' RACE reads with MiXCR, one entry per CDR3 protein. Among around 13,000 distinct CDR3 sequences listed, 5.1% were seen once. Time point specified: sample taken at primary tumor resection. The donors were approximately 70 patients with non-small cell lung cancer that was early-stage and untreated. The chain recombines TRBV4-1 with TRBJ2-7; 7 bases are a match to TRBD2. The material sequenced was lung tumor tissue, taken at surgery. This sequence was found in a male donor with early-stage non-small cell lung cancer. The CDR3, as DNA: TGCGCCAGCAGCCCCGGCTCGGGGGGTCGTGAGCAGTACTTC. Encoded protein: CASSPGSGGREQYF.